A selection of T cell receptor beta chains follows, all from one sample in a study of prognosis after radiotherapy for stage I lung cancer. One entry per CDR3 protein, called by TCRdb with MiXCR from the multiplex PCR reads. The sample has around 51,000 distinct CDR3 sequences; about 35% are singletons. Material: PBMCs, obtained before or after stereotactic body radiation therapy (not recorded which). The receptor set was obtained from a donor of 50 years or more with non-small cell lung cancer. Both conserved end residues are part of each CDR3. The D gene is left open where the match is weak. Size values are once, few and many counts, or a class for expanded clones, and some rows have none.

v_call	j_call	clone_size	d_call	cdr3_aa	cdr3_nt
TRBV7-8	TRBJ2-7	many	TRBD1	CASSHGRTGSYEQYF	TGTGCCAGCAGCCACGGGCGGACAGGCTCCTACGAGCAGTACTTC
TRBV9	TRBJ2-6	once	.	CASIVGYMRSGANVLTF	TGTGCCAGCATCGTAGGTTACATGCGTTCTGGGGCCAACGTCCTGACTTTC
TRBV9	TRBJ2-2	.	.	CASSPRTILNTGELFF	TGTGCCAGCAGCCCACGGACTATCTTAAACACCGGGGAGCTGTTTTTT
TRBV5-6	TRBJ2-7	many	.	CASSLQGYEQYF	TGTGCCAGCAGCTTGCAGGGGTACGAGCAGTACTTC
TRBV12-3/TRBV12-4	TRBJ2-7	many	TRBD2	CASGKRERNEQYF	TGTGCCAGCGGCAAGCGGGAGAGGAACGAGCAGTACTTC
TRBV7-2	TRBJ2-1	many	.	CASSVDRNSYNEQFF	TGTGCCAGCAGCGTCGACAGGAACTCCTACAATGAGCAGTTCTTC
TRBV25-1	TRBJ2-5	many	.	CASSEFWGAQETQYF	TGTGCCAGCAGTGAATTTTGGGGCGCGCAAGAGACCCAGTACTTC
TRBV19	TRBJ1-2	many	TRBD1	CASAPTGMDRYTF	TGTGCCAGCGCCCCGACAGGGATGGATCGCTACACCTTC
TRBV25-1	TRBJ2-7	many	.	CASSEGGAKGTYEQYF	TGTGCCAGCAGTGAAGGAGGGGCCAAGGGAACCTACGAGCAGTACTTC
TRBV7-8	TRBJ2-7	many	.	CASSRSIDNYEQYF	TGTGCCAGCAGCCGAAGTATAGACAACTACGAGCAGTACTTC
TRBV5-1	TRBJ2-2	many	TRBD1	CASSAGQGGELFF	TGCGCCAGCAGCGCCGGACAGGGGGGTGAGCTGTTTTTT
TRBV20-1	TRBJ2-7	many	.	CSAATDPYEQYF	TGCAGTGCTGCCACAGACCCCTACGAGCAGTACTTC
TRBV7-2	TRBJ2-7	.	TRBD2	CASSFTGTSVMASHEQYF	TGTGCCAGCAGCTTTACCGGGACTAGCGTGATGGCCTCCCACGAGCAGTACTTC
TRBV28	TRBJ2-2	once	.	CASNFLDWTNTGELFF	TGTGCCAGCAATTTCCTCGACTGGACGAACACCGGGGAGCTGTTTTTT
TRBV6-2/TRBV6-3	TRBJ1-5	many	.	CAVRWGAHQPQHF	TGTGCCGTCCGGTGGGGGGCCCATCAGCCCCAGCATTTT
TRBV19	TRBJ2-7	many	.	CASSIDHGGSSYEQYF	TGTGCCAGTAGTATAGATCACGGGGGAAGCTCCTACGAGCAGTACTTC
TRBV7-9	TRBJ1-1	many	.	CASSRARTANTEAFF	TGTGCCAGCAGTCGCGCCAGGACAGCCAACACTGAAGCTTTCTTT
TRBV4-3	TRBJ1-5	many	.	CASSQDRNQPQHF	TGCGCCAGCAGCCAAGATCGGAATCAGCCCCAGCATTTT
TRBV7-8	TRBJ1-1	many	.	CASSPLGRGRTEAFF	TGTGCCAGCAGCCCTCTTGGTCGGGGGAGGACTGAAGCTTTCTTT
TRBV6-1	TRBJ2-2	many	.	CASLRWESTGELFF	TGTGCCAGCCTTAGGTGGGAGTCAACCGGGGAGCTGTTTTTT
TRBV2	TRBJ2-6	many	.	CASKETAGANVLTF	TGTGCCAGCAAGGAGACCGCTGGGGCCAACGTCCTGACTTTC
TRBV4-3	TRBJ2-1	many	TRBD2	CASSQRGLGTSVKSSYNEQFF	TGCGCCAGCAGCCAAAGGGGGTTGGGGACTAGCGTTAAGAGCTCCTACAATGAGCAGTTCTTC
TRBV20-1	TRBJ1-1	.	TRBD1	CSARDPTGPGTEDFF	TGCAGTGCTAGAGACCCGACAGGGCCGGGAACTGAAGATTTCTTT
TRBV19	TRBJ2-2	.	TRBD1	CAIRDSVDTGELFF	TGTGCCATCCGGGACAGTGTAGACACCGGGGAGCTGTTTTTT
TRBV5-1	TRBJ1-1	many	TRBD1	CASSWGTGRGEAFF	TGCGCCAGCAGCTGGGGGACAGGACGAGGGGAAGCTTTCTTT
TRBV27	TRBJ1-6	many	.	CAKPPRVPLRPLHF	TGTGCCAAACCACCCCGGGTCCCACTGAGACCCCTCCACTTT
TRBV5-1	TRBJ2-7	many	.	CASSLDRNYEQYF	TGCGCCAGCAGCTTGGACAGAAACTACGAGCAGTACTTC
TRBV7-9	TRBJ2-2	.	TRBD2	CASSPVRGGNTGELFF	TGTGCCAGCAGCCCAGTCCGGGGGGGAAACACCGGGGAGCTGTTTTTT
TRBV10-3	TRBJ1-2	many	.	CAISESDMTANYGYTF	TGTGCCATCAGTGAGTCAGATATGACAGCTAACTATGGCTACACCTTC
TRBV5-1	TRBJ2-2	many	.	CASTSTGQLNTGELFF	TGCGCCAGCACCTCTACGGGGCAATTGAACACCGGGGAGCTGTTTTTT
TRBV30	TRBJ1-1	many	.	CAWSRDRGGNTEAFF	TGTGCCTGGAGCCGGGACCGTGGTGGGAACACTGAAGCTTTCTTT
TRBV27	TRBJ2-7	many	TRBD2	CASRVTSGSTYEQYF	TGTGCCAGCAGGGTAACTAGCGGAAGTACCTACGAGCAGTACTTC
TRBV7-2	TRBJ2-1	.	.	CASSSQRVGLAETYNEQFF	TGTGCCAGCAGCTCCCAGCGCGTTGGTTTAGCGGAAACCTACAATGAGCAGTTCTTC
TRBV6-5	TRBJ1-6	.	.	CASSYTRRGGSPLHF	TGTGCCAGCAGTTATACAAGACGGGGGGGTTCACCCCTCCACTTT
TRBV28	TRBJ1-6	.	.	CASREGVGSYNSPIHF	TGTGCAAGCAGGGAGGGGGTCGGCTCCTATAATTCACCCATCCACTTT
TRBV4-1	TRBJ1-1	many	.	CASSQTGGANTEAFF	TGCGCCAGCAGCCAGACAGGTGGGGCCAACACTGAAGCTTTCTTT
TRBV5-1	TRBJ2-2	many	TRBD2	CASSSGSGSLTGELFF	TGCGCCAGCAGCTCCGGTAGCGGGAGTCTTACCGGGGAGCTGTTTTTT
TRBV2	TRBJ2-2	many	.	CASSPIQSMVGELFF	TGTGCCAGCAGTCCTATCCAGTCTATGGTCGGGGAGCTGTTTTTT
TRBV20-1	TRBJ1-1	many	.	CSARGTRSQDRMNTEAFF	TGCAGTGCTAGAGGGACAAGGAGTCAGGACCGCATGAACACTGAAGCTTTCTTT
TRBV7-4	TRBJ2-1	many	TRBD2	CASNTAGREVLNEQFF	TGTGCCAGCAACACCGCCGGGCGGGAGGTCCTCAATGAGCAGTTCTTC
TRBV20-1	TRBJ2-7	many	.	CSATFWDKTYEQYF	TGCAGTGCTACTTTTTGGGACAAGACCTACGAGCAGTACTTC
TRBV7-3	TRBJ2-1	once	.	CASSRTGAYEQFF	TGTGCCAGCAGCCGGACCGGTGCTTATGAGCAGTTCTTC
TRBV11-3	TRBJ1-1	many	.	CASSPRSLELNTEAFF	TGTGCCAGCAGCCCCCGAAGTTTGGAATTGAACACTGAAGCTTTCTTT
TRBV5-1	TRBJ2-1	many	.	CASSLAREDEQFF	TGCGCCAGCAGCTTGGCCCGGGAAGATGAGCAGTTCTTC
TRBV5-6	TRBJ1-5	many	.	CASSSFPGHGNQPQHF	TGTGCCAGCAGTTCGTTTCCGGGACATGGCAATCAGCCCCAGCATTTT
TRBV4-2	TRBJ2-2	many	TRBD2	CASSRQLAENTGELFF	TGTGCCAGCAGCCGACAACTAGCGGAGAACACCGGGGAGCTGTTTTTT
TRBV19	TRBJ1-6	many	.	CASSPRGAADNSPLHF	TGTGCCAGTAGCCCCCGAGGGGCCGCCGATAATTCACCCCTCCACTTT
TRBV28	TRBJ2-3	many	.	CASSFRRSRRDGSTDTQYF	TGTGCCAGCAGTTTCCGACGGTCGCGCCGGGACGGTAGCACAGATACGCAGTATTTT
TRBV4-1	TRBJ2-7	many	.	CASSQDGSIGEQYF	TGCGCCAGCAGCCAAGATGGATCCATAGGCGAGCAGTACTTC
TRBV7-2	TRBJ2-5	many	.	CASSQIERETQYF	TGTGCCAGCAGCCAGATAGAAAGAGAGACCCAGTACTTC
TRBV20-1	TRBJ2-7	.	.	CSARYGPAGLREQYF	TGCAGTGCTCGCTATGGGCCGGCGGGTCTCCGGGAGCAGTACTTC
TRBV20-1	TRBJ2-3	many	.	CSASRRVGEADTQYF	TGCAGTGCTTCCCGGAGGGTGGGAGAGGCAGATACGCAGTATTTT
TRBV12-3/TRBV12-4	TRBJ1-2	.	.	CASSFLVGVLGGYTF	TGTGCCAGCAGTTTCCTCGTGGGGGTCCTCGGGGGCTACACCTTC